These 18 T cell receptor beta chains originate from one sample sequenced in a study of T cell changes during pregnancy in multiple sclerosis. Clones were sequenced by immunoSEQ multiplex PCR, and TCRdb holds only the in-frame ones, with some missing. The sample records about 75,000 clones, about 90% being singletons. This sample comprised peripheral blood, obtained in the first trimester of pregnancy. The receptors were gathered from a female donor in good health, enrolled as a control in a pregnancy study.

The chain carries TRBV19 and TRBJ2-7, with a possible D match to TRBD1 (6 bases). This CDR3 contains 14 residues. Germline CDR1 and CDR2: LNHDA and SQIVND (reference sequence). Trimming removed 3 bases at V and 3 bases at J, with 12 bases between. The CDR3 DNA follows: TGTGCCAGTAGTATTAACAGGGACCGCTACGAGCAGTACTTC. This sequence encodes CASSINRDRYEQYF.

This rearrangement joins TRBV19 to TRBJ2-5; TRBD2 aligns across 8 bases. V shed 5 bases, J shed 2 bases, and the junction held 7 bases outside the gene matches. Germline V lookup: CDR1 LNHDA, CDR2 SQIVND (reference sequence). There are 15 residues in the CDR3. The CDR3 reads CASSVLAAPQETQYF. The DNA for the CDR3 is TGTGCCAGTAGTGTACTAGCGGCGCCTCAAGAGACCCAGTACTTC.

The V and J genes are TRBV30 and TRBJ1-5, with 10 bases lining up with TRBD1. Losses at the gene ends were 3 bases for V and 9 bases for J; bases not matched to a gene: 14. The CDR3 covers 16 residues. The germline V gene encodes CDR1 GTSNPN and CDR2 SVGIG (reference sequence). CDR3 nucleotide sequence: TGTGCCTGGAGACCCGGGACAGGGGATAATCGGCGGCCCCAGCATTTT. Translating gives CAWRPGTGDNRRPQHF.

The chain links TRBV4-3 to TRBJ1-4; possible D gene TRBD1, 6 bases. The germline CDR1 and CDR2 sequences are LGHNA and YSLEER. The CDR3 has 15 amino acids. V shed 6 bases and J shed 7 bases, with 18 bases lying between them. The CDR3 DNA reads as TGCGCCAGCAGTCTGAACGGACAGCAATCTGAAAAACTGTTTTTT. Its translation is CASSLNGQQSEKLFF.

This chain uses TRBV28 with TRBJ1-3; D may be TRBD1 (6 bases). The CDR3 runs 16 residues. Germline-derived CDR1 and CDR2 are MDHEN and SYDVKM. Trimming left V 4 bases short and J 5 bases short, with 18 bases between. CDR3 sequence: CASSSPRGSVRNTIYF. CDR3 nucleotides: TGTGCCAGCAGTTCTCCCAGGGGTTCGGTTAGAAACACCATATATTTT.

The CDR3 loop reads CASSYLPGTSHDTQYF. Here the CDR3 DNA reads TGTGCCAGCAGCTATCTACCCGGGACTAGCCACGATACGCAGTATTTT. The rearrangement joins TRBV9 to TRBJ2-3, with TRBD2 identical over 9 bases. Germline CDR1 SGDLS, CDR2 YYNGEE. The V and J ends lost 4 bases and 6 bases, in that order; junction bases with no gene match: 12. The CDR3 covers 16 residues.

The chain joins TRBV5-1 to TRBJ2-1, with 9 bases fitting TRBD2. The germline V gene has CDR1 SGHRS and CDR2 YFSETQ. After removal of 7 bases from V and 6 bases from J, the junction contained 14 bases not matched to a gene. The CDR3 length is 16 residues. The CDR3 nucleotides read TGCGCCAGCCGACCCTTCCTAGCGGGAAATGGCAATGAGCAGTTCTTC. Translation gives CASRPFLAGNGNEQFF.

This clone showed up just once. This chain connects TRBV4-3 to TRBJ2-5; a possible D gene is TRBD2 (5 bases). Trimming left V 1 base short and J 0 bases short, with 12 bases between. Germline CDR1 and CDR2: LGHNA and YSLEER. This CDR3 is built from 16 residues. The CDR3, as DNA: TGCGCCAGCAGCCAAGTAATTGGGAGATACCAAGAGACCCAGTACTTC. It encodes CASSQVIGRYQETQYF.

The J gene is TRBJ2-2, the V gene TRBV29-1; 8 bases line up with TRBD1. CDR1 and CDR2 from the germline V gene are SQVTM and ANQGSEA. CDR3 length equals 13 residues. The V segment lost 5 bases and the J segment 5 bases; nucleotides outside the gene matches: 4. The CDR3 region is CSVQTGGTGELFF. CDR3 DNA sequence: TGCAGCGTTCAAACAGGGGGAACCGGGGAGCTGTTTTTT.

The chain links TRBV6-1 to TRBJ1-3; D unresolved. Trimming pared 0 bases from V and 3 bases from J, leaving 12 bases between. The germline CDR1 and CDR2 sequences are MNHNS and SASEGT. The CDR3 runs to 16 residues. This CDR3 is CASSEAPDQVGNTIYF. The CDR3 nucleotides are TGTGCCAGCAGTGAAGCCCCAGATCAGGTTGGAAACACCATATATTTT.

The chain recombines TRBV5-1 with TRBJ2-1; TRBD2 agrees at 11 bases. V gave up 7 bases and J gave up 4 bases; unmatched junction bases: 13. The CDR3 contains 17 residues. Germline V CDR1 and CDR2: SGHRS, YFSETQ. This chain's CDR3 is CASSPLLIAGGYNEQFF. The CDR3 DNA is TGCGCCAGCTCCCCCTTGTTAATAGCGGGAGGGTACAATGAGCAGTTCTTC.

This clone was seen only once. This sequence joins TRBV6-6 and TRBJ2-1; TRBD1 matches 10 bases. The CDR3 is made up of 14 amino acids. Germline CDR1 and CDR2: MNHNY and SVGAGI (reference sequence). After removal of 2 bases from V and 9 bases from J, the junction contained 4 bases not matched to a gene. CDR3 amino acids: CASSYGTGAREQFF. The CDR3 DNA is TGTGCCAGCAGTTACGGGACAGGGGCTCGTGAGCAGTTCTTC.

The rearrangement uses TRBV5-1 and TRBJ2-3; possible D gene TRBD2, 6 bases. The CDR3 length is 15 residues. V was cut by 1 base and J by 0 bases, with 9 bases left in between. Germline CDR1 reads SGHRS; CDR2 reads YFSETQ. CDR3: CASSLPGVSTDTQYF. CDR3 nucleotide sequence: TGCGCCAGCAGCTTGCCGGGAGTAAGCACAGATACGCAGTATTTT.

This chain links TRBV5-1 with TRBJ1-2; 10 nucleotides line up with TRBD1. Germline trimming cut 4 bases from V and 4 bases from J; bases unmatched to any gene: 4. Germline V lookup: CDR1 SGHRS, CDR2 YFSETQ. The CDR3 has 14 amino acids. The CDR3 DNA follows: TGCGCCAGCAGCCGGGGACAGGGGAGCTATGGCTACACCTTC. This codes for CASSRGQGSYGYTF.

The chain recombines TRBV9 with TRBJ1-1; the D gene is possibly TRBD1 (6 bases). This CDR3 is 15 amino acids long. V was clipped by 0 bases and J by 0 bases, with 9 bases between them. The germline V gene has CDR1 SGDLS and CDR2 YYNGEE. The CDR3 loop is CASSVEGGVNTEAFF. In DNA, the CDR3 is TGTGCCAGCAGCGTAGAGGGGGGGGTGAACACTGAAGCTTTCTTT.

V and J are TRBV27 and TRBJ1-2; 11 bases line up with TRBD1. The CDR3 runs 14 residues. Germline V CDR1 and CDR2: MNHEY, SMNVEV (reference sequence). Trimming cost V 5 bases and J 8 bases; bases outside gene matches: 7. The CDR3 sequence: CASSPRTGGEGYTF. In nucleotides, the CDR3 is TGTGCCAGCAGTCCCCGGACAGGGGGCGAGGGCTACACCTTC.

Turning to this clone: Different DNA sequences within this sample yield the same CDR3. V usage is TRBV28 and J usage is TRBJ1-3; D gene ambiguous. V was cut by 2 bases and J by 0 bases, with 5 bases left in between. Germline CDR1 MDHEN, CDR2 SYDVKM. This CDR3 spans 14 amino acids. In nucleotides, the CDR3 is TGTGCCAGCAGTTTACCAGGCTCTGGAAACACCATATATTTT. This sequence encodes CASSLPGSGNTIYF. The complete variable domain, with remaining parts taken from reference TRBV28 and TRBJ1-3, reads DVKVTQSSRYLVKRTGEKVFLECVQDMDHENMFWYRQDPGLGLRLIYFSYDVKMKEKGDIPEGYSVSREKKERFSLILESASTNQTSMYLCASSLPGSGNTIYFGEGSWLTVV.

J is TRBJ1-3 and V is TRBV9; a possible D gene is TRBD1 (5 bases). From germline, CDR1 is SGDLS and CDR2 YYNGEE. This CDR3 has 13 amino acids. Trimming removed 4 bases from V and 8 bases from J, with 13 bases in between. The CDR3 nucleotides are TGTGCCAGCAGCATCAGGGTCCGGGACACCATATATTTT. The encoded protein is CASSIRVRDTIYF.